The 21 T cell receptor beta chains listed next were all sequenced from one sample in a study of blood T cell repertoires in COVID-19. Repertoires were generated with immunoSEQ multiplex PCR, while TCRdb's copy carries only in-frame clones and drops some. The sample holds over 200,000 clones, about 86% seen once. The source material was peripheral blood. The origin of the receptors is an elderly man with acute or convalescent COVID-19.

The chain employs TRBV28 and TRBJ2-5; D ambiguous. Germline-derived CDR1 and CDR2 are MDHEN and SYDVKM. This CDR3 has 16 residues. V was clipped by 2 bases and J by 5 bases, with 18 bases between them. CDR3 nucleotides: TGTGCCAGCAGTTTAAATCCCCAGGCTTCATGGGAGACCCAGTACTTC. Translating gives CASSLNPQASWETQYF.

This chain joins TRBV5-1 and TRBJ1-6; D is possibly TRBD1 (6 bases). Germline CDR1 and CDR2: SGHRS and YFSETQ. The V end was cut by 3 bases, the J end by 6 bases, with 16 bases between. There are 16 residues in the CDR3. The CDR3 protein is CASSSRPEGGNSPLHF. Written as DNA, the CDR3 is TGCGCCAGCAGCTCCAGACCTGAAGGGGGTAATTCACCCCTCCACTTT.

For this clone: The sample has other DNA sequences that encode this CDR3 too. The V gene is TRBV20-1, the J gene TRBJ1-2; no firm D call. This CDR3 has 12 amino acids. V was pared by 3 bases and J by 4 bases, with 9 bases between. CDR1 DFQATT and CDR2 SNEGSKA come from the germline V gene (reference sequence). CDR3 nucleotides: TGCAGTGCTAGTAGCCGGGGCTATGGCTACACCTTC. The encoded protein is CSASSRGYGYTF.

This chain uses TRBV5-1 with TRBJ2-7; 7 bases map to TRBD1. CDR3 length: 16 residues. V dropped 5 bases and J dropped 0; count of bases not matched to a gene: 11. Germline values: CDR1 SGHRS, CDR2 YFSETQ. The CDR3 is CASSPQMTGISYEQYF. CDR3 DNA: TGCGCCAGCAGTCCCCAAATGACAGGGATCTCCTACGAGCAGTACTTC.

The chain links TRBV5-1 to TRBJ2-5; 7 bases map to TRBD1. CDR1 is SGHRS and CDR2 is YFSETQ in the germline V gene. The length of the CDR3 is 16 residues. Losses at the gene ends were 4 bases for V and 0 bases for J; bases not matched to a gene: 9. The DNA of the CDR3 is TGCGCCAGCAGCGAACAGGGGCAGGCCTACCAAGAGACCCAGTACTTC. Protein product: CASSEQGQAYQETQYF.

The sample holds a few counts of this clone. The chain employs TRBV19 and TRBJ2-2; 7 bases align to TRBD1. In germline, CDR1 is LNHDA, CDR2 SQIVND (reference sequence). Trimming removed 6 bases from V and 5 bases from J; junction bases left unmatched: 9. The CDR3 sequence is 15 residues long. CDR3 DNA: TGTGCCAGTAGACACGGACAGGCATGGACCGGGGAGCTGTTTTTT. Its translation: CASRHGQAWTGELFF. Full variable domain (missing parts from reference TRBV19 and TRBJ2-2): DGGITQSPKYLFRKEGQNVTLSCEQNLNHDAMYWYRQDPGQGLRLIYYSQIVNDFQKGDIAEGYSVSREKKESFPLTVTSAQKNPTAFYLCASRHGQAWTGELFFGEGSRLTVL.

The rearrangement links TRBV11-2 to TRBJ2-1; TRBD2 agrees at 9 bases. J was trimmed by 3 bases and V by 0 bases; bases with no gene match: 9. CDR1 is SGHAT, CDR2 FQNNGV, per germline. The CDR3 totals 18 residues. In DNA form, the CDR3 reads TGTGCCAGCAGCTTAGATCCAACTAGCGGGCCTTTCTACAATGAGCAGTTCTTC. Amino acids: CASSLDPTSGPFYNEQFF.

The chain combines TRBV5-1 with TRBJ2-5; D remains ambiguous. V was trimmed by 3 bases and J by 5 bases, leaving 11 bases between them. Germline V lookup: CDR1 SGHRS, CDR2 YFSETQ. This CDR3 spans 13 amino acids. CDR3 DNA: TGCGCCAGCAGCTCTTTCCCTTCGGAGACCCAGTACTTC. It encodes CASSSFPSETQYF.

V is TRBV10-3 and J is TRBJ2-5; 10 bases fit TRBD1. Unmatched junction bases numbered 7, after V lost 5 bases and J lost 4 bases. The CDR3 is 15 residues long. The germline gives CDR1 ENHRY, CDR2 SYGVKD. The CDR3 protein is CAISPDDRGRETQYF. DNA of the CDR3: TGTGCCATCAGTCCAGATGACAGGGGGCGAGAGACCCAGTACTTC.

The chain has TRBV30 and TRBJ2-7, with TRBD2 identical over 8 bases. This CDR3 is 12 amino acids long. V was clipped by 5 bases and J by 4 bases; unmatched bases: 4. Germline V gene data show CDR1 as GTSNPN and CDR2 as SVGIG (reference sequence). CDR3 residues: CAWALAGYEQYF. CDR3 DNA: TGTGCCTGGGCGCTAGCGGGTTACGAGCAGTACTTC.

The rearrangement uses TRBV9 and TRBJ2-7, with TRBD1 matching over 11 bases. The CDR3 sequence is 15 residues long. Germline loops: CDR1 SGDLS, CDR2 YYNGEE. The V gene end was trimmed by 1 base and the J gene end by 3 bases; junction bases not matched to a gene: 3. This chain's CDR3 is CASSVFGTGGYEQYF. The DNA for the CDR3 is TGTGCCAGCAGCGTATTTGGGACAGGGGGCTACGAGCAGTACTTC.

This rearrangement joins TRBV12-3 or TRBV12-4 to TRBJ1-1; D unresolved. The CDR3 has 12 residues. Trimming removed 9 bases at V and 2 bases at J, with 10 bases between. In DNA form, the CDR3 reads TGTGCCAGTCGTCGTAGTAACACTGAAGCTTTCTTT. Translation: CASRRSNTEAFF.

The rearrangement uses TRBV7-9 and TRBJ1-4, with D unresolved. This CDR3 comprises 13 residues. Germline V lookup: CDR1 SEHNR, CDR2 FQNEAQ (reference sequence). V gave up 1 base and J gave up 6 bases, with 6 bases separating them. The CDR3 DNA reads TGTGCCAGCAGCTTAGGGTCAGATGAAAAACTGTTTTTT. Its translation is CASSLGSDEKLFF. Looking up the rest from reference TRBV7-9 and TRBJ1-4 gives the full variable domain: DTGVSQNPRHKITKRGQNVTFRCDPISEHNRLYWYRQTLGQGPEFLTYFQNEAQLEKSRLLSDRFSAERPKGSFSTLEIQRTEQGDSAMYLCASSLGSDEKLFFGSGTQLSVL.

The CDR3, as DNA: TGTGCCAGCACTAACCCGACAGTCCTACTCTCTGGAAACACCATATATTTT. It specifies CASTNPTVLLSGNTIYF. The V and J genes are TRBV28 and TRBJ1-3, with a tentative D call TRBD1 (5 bases). Trimming removed 7 bases from V and 0 bases from J, with 19 bases in between. The CDR3 totals 17 residues. From germline, CDR1 is MDHEN and CDR2 SYDVKM. The full variable domain, its missing parts supplied by reference TRBV28 and TRBJ1-3, is DVKVTQSSRYLVKRTGEKVFLECVQDMDHENMFWYRQDPGLGLRLIYFSYDVKMKEKGDIPEGYSVSREKKERFSLILESASTNQTSMYLCASTNPTVLLSGNTIYFGEGSWLTVV.

The J gene is TRBJ1-1, the V gene TRBV19, with 9 bases aligning to TRBD1. The germline V gene encodes CDR1 LNHDA and CDR2 SQIVND (reference sequence). Trimming removed 5 bases from V and 0 bases from J; junction bases left unmatched: 4. The CDR3 has 15 residues. This chain's CDR3 is CASSLGDRVNTEAFF. The CDR3 nucleotides are TGTGCCAGTAGTTTGGGGGACAGGGTGAACACTGAAGCTTTCTTT.

The V gene is TRBV5-1, the J gene TRBJ2-5; D may be TRBD2 (6 bases). There are 15 residues in the CDR3. The ends were cut back, 1 base at V and 1 base at J, with 11 bases in the middle. Germline CDR1 and CDR2: SGHRS and YFSETQ. The CDR3 loop is CASSLRGTLQETQYF. The CDR3 region has the DNA TGCGCCAGCAGCTTGCGCGGGACCCTCCAAGAGACCCAGTACTTC.

V and J are TRBV18 and TRBJ2-7, with 8 bases matching TRBD1. The V and J ends lost 3 bases and 4 bases, in that order; junction bases with no gene match: 11. The V gene's germline CDR1 is KGHSH and CDR2 LQKENI. The CDR3 has 16 amino acids. The CDR3 reads CASSPHGQGGGYEQYF. CDR3 DNA sequence: TGTGCCAGCTCACCCCACGGACAGGGAGGCGGTTACGAGCAGTACTTC. Full variable domain (rest looked up from reference TRBV18 and TRBJ2-7): NAGVMQNPRHLVRRRGQEARLRCSPMKGHSHVYWYRQLPEEGLKFMVYLQKENIIDESGMPKERFSAEFPKEGPSILRIQQVVRGDSAAYFCASSPHGQGGGYEQYFGPGTRLTVT.

This rearrangement joins TRBV30 to TRBJ2-2; 9 positions agree with TRBD1. The CDR3 runs 15 residues. Germline CDR1 GTSNPN, CDR2 SVGIG (reference sequence). After removal of 3 bases from V and 4 bases from J, the junction contained 6 bases not matched to a gene. As DNA, the CDR3 is TGTGCCTGGAGCCGACAGGGGGTGTTCACCGGGGAGCTGTTTTTT. Amino acids: CAWSRQGVFTGELFF.

This clone was seen once. The chain carries TRBV7-2 and TRBJ2-3; possibly TRBD2 for D (6 bases). V dropped 6 bases and J dropped 3 bases, with 22 bases sitting between them. CDR3 length equals 17 residues. Germline values: CDR1 SGHTA, CDR2 FQGNSA. The CDR3 nucleotides read TGTGCCAGCAGACCCACTTGGGGGGTTAGGCCAACAGATACGCAGTATTTT. This gives the protein CASRPTWGVRPTDTQYF.

This chain links TRBV4-1 with TRBJ2-2; D unclear. The CDR3 spans 14 residues. Looked up from germline, CDR1 is MGHRA and CDR2 is YSYEKL. Trimming removed 0 bases at V and 6 bases at J, with 8 bases between. The CDR3 loop reads CASSQDIRAGELFF. CDR3 in DNA: TGCGCCAGCAGCCAAGATATCCGGGCCGGGGAGCTGTTTTTT.

The rearrangement joins TRBV19 to TRBJ1-1; 12 bases agree with TRBD1. V gave up 9 bases and J gave up 5 bases; unmatched junction bases: 13. The germline V gene has CDR1 LNHDA and CDR2 SQIVND (reference sequence). CDR3 size: 16 residues. CDR3 sequence reads: CASFPGTGGLGTEAFF. CDR3 bases: TGTGCCAGCTTCCCCGGGACAGGGGGCCTGGGAACTGAAGCTTTCTTT. Together with reference TRBV19 and TRBJ1-1, the CDR3 gives the full variable domain: DGGITQSPKYLFRKEGQNVTLSCEQNLNHDAMYWYRQDPGQGLRLIYYSQIVNDFQKGDIAEGYSVSREKKESFPLTVTSAQKNPTAFYLCASFPGTGGLGTEAFFGQGTRLTVV.